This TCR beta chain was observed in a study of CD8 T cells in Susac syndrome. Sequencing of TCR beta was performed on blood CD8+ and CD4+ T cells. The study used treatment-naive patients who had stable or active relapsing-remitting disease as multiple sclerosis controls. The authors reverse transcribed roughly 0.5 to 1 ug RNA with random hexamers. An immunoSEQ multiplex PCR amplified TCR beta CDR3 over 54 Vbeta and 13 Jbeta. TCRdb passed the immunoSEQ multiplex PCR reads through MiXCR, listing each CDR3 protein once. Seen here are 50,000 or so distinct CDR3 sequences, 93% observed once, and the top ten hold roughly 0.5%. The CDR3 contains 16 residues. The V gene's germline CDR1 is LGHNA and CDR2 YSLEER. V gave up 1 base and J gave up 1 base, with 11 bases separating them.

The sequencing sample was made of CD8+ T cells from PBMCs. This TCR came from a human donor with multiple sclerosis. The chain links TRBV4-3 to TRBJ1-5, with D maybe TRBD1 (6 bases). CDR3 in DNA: TGCGCCAGCAGCCAAGGTCAGGGGAACAGCAATCAGCCCCAGCATTTT. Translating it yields CASSQGQGNSNQPQHF.